The subject of this entry is one TCR beta chain. Its target is not known. Genomic DNA (roughly 1.9 micrograms) was obtained from cryopreserved PBMCs for construction of TCR beta libraries. V shed 5 bases and J shed 2 bases, with 18 bases lying between them. Germline assignment: CDR1 SEHNR and CDR2 FQNEAQ (reference sequence). CDR3 length: 16 amino acids. Here immunoSEQ multiplex PCR was the method, and the copy in TCRdb shows in-frame clones only, minus some. The sample consists of around 160,000 clones, more than 70% of them appearing once. The source of the sample is a study of cytotoxic CD8 clonotypes in ibrutinib-treated CLL. Whole-study context: Response samples came after a median roughly 11 months of treatment, range 6 to 36.

General study points: Investigators sampled sustained-remission and progressing patients at differing times.

The specimen comprised PBMCs, sampled at disease progression, from a patient treated with ibrutinib. This TCR derives from a human donor with chronic lymphocytic leukemia. The chain uses TRBV7-9 and TRBJ2-5, with D perhaps being TRBD1 or TRBD2 (7 bases each). Written as DNA, the CDR3 is TGTGCCAGCAGCGAGATTTTCAGGGGGGGACAAGAGACCCAGTACTTC. Translated: CASSEIFRGGQETQYF.